The T cell receptor (beta chain) described here comes from a study of regulatory T cells in long-lasting Graves disease. Indicated time point: persistent/refractory GD, antithyroid drugs over 5 years with positive TRAb. PBMC-derived RNA was used for the TCR library. CDR3 regions were amplified by Arm-PCR using iRepertoire HTBI primers to build TCR beta libraries. TCRdb passed the multiplex PCR reads through MiXCR, listing each CDR3 protein once. The data contain around 510,000 distinct CDR3 sequences, less than 25% of them singletons. The CDR3 loop spans 15 amino acids. Trimming at V came to 4 bases and at J to 6 bases, leaving 10 bases not matched to a gene. CDR1 and CDR2 (germline): MNHEY, SMNVEV (reference sequence).

This sequence was found in a female donor with Graves disease. This specimen was peripheral blood mononuclear cells (PBMCs), taken when the disease was refractory, from a patient treated with antithyroid drugs. The gene calls are TRBV27 and TRBJ2-7; TRBD2 matches 9 bases. CDR3 protein: CASSYPASGNSEQYF. The DNA for the CDR3 is TGTGCCAGCAGTTACCCAGCTAGCGGGAACAGCGAGCAGTACTTC.